This T cell receptor beta chain was sequenced for a study of blood T cell repertoires in COVID-19. Study context: COVID-19 samples, acute and convalescent, were from the United States, Italy and Spain. Sources were T cells, B-cell-depleted T cells, or PBMCs; the material itself was cDNA or gDNA.

In the original workflow: From reference gene primer amplification, estimates of nucleated cell counts were derived. Sequencing used immunoSEQ multiplex PCR; TCRdb keeps in-frame clones, though not all of them. V and J calls and clone size come straight from that table; D and trimming were deduced from the DNA. The profile shows about 200,000 clones, more than 65% of them singletons. The TCR comes from a human donor in a cohort sampled during active COVID-19. Sequencing was carried out using peripheral blood.

The CDR3 DNA follows: TGTGCCAGCCTGACAGGGCCGGGACGTTATGGCTACACCTTC. This translates into CASLTGPGRYGYTF. The chain employs TRBV28 and TRBJ1-2, with 7 bases fitting TRBD1. Germline V gene sequence: CDR1 MDHEN, CDR2 SYDVKM. With 8 bases clipped from V and 5 bases from J, the junction kept 11 bases outside the gene matches. CDR3 length: 14 amino acids.